The 19 T cell receptor beta chains given below trace back to one sample, sequenced in a study of OX40 agonist ivuxolimab in advanced cancers. The method was immunoSEQ multiplex PCR; TCRdb's version includes in-frame clones alone and lacks a portion of them. This table has roughly 59,000 clones, around 90% appearing once. Sequenced material: CD4+ or CD8+ T cells sorted from blood, taken in a trial of the OX40 agonist ivuxolimab. These receptors came from an adult with an advanced solid tumor such as melanoma, head and neck, liver or kidney cancer.

The chain joins TRBV21-1 to TRBJ2-7; the table's D call of TRBD2 was not tested on the DNA. TRBV21-1 is labeled a pseudogene. The CDR3 is 16 amino acids. The CDR3 DNA reads as TGTGCCAGCAGCAAAGCGGTAGCTCTCCGGGCCTACGAGCAGTACTTC. The encoded protein is CASSKAVALRAYEQYF.

The chain has TRBV2 and TRBJ2-3; TRBD2 is a possible D gene (6 bases). Germline assignment: CDR1 SNHLY and CDR2 FYNNEI. This CDR3 has 13 amino acids. V was shortened by 5 bases and J by 3 bases, with 9 bases between the two germline ends. This CDR3 reads CASSMGGTDTQYF. The CDR3 DNA reads TGTGCCAGCAGTATGGGGGGTACAGATACGCAGTATTTT.

The V and J genes are TRBV6-5 and TRBJ2-3; the D gene is possibly TRBD1 (6 bases). Germline-derived CDR1 and CDR2 are MNHEY and SVGAGI. V lost 5 bases and J 0 bases, leaving 12 bases between the germline ends. The CDR3 is 15 amino acids. The DNA for the CDR3 is TGTGCCAGCAGTATGCAGGGGTTGAGCACAGATACGCAGTATTTT. This codes for CASSMQGLSTDTQYF.

The chain couples TRBV2 to TRBJ2-2; D remains ambiguous. From germline, CDR1 is SNHLY and CDR2 FYNNEI. The V and J ends lost 2 bases and 1 base respectively, with 5 bases between them. This CDR3 contains 14 residues. This CDR3 is CASSERQNTGELFF. The DNA for the CDR3 is TGTGCCAGCAGTGAAAGGCAGAACACCGGGGAGCTGTTTTTT.

The chain carries TRBV7-2 and TRBJ1-2, with unresolved D. The CDR3 covers 17 residues. Germline CDR1 and CDR2: SGHTA and FQGNSA. V was cut by 2 bases and J by 1 base, with 17 bases left in between. CDR3 bases: TGTGCCAGCAGCTTAAGGTTGGCAGTCGACGTTAACTATGGCTACACCTTC. It translates to CASSLRLAVDVNYGYTF.

The chain recombines TRBV6-5 with TRBJ2-7; TRBD1 matches 7 bases. Germline V gene lookup returns CDR1 MNHEY and CDR2 SVGAGI. The CDR3 is 12 amino acids. V trimming: 10 bases; J trimming: 4 bases; junction bases outside the gene matches: 7. CDR3 residues: CATRDRKYEQYF. CDR3 bases: TGTGCCACCAGGGACAGAAAATACGAGCAGTACTTC.

This chain connects TRBV10-1 to TRBJ1-4; 8 bases fit TRBD1. The J segment lost 0 bases and the V segment lost 6 bases, leaving 15 bases of the junction unmatched. Germline V gene sequence: CDR1 WNHNN, CDR2 SYGVQD (reference sequence). The CDR3 is 19 amino acids. The DNA of the CDR3 is TGCGCCAGCAGCCCCGTTGGGGACAGGTGGGGCGCAACTAATGAAAAACTGTTTTTT. Its translation: CASSPVGDRWGATNEKLFF.

The rearrangement links TRBV7-3 to TRBJ1-5; a possible D gene is TRBD1 (6 bases). The CDR3 has 14 residues. CDR1 SGHTA and CDR2 FQGTGA come from the germline V gene. Trimming took off 3 bases at V and 3 bases at J, with 9 bases between the two ends. CDR3: CASSLDSANQPQHF. The CDR3, as DNA: TGTGCCAGCAGCTTGGACAGCGCCAATCAGCCCCAGCATTTT.

The chain links TRBV11-2 to TRBJ2-1, with D possibly matching TRBD2 (7 bases). Germline CDR1 and CDR2: SGHAT and FQNNGV. Between the trimmed V and J ends, which lost 5 bases and 3 bases, there was a span of 20 bases. The CDR3 totals 17 residues. The DNA for the CDR3 is TGTGCCAGCAGCCATACCGAAGGGGGGGGCCGCTACAATGAGCAGTTCTTC. This sequence encodes CASSHTEGGGRYNEQFF.

The J gene is TRBJ2-7, the V gene TRBV18; a possible D gene is TRBD2 (6 bases). There are 14 residues in the CDR3. Germline-derived CDR1 and CDR2 are KGHSH and LQKENI. V was shortened by 3 bases and J by 6 bases, with 15 bases between the two germline ends. The DNA for the CDR3 is TGTGCCAGCTCACCGGGTGGGGGAGGAGGCGAGCAGTACTTC. This encodes CASSPGGGGGEQYF.

The chain combines TRBV6-5 with TRBJ1-6; the D gene is possibly TRBD1 (5 bases). This CDR3 region has 15 residues. Germline V lookup: CDR1 MNHEY, CDR2 SVGAGI. The V and J ends lost 4 bases and 7 bases respectively, with 14 bases between them. CDR3 DNA sequence: TGTGCCAGCAGTTCCGGAGACGGGACGAATTCACCCCTCCACTTT. This translates into CASSSGDGTNSPLHF.

The gene calls are TRBV5-1 and TRBJ2-2, with TRBD1 identical over 8 bases. This CDR3 has 14 residues. Germline CDR1 is SGHRS and CDR2 is YFSETQ. V was pared by 7 bases and J by 4 bases, with 6 bases of the junction left unmatched. The CDR3 DNA follows: TGCGCCAGCCAGACAGGGGTTTTCACCGGGGAGCTGTTTTTT. Protein product: CASQTGVFTGELFF.

The rearrangement links TRBV5-1 to TRBJ2-2; D is uncertain. CDR3 length equals 18 residues. Trimming shortened V by 2 bases and J by 3 bases, and 20 bases separated the two germline ends. CDR1 and CDR2 from the germline V gene are SGHRS and YFSETQ. CDR3 DNA: TGCGCCAGCAGCTTCCGACCGGTAGGGCGTCAGGACACCGGGGAGCTGTTTTTT. Residues: CASSFRPVGRQDTGELFF.

The chain is built from TRBV4-1 and TRBJ2-3; D is possibly TRBD2 (6 bases). Germline CDR1 reads MGHRA; CDR2 reads YSYEKL. This CDR3 is 16 amino acids long. V was cut by 0 bases and J by 2 bases, with 12 bases left in between. The CDR3 DNA follows: TGCGCCAGCAGCCAAGATCGGGGGTGGGACACAGATACGCAGTATTTT. Translating gives CASSQDRGWDTDTQYF.

The chain has TRBV11-1 and TRBJ1-1; D is possibly TRBD1 (5 bases). The CDR3 consists of 15 residues. Between the trimmed V and J ends, which lost 3 bases and 6 bases, there was a span of 17 bases. CDR1 and CDR2 (germline): SGHAT, FQDESV (reference sequence). The CDR3 nucleotides are TGTGCCAGCAGCTTGGAGGGGCCCGGGTTCGCTGAAGCTTTCTTT. Encoded protein: CASSLEGPGFAEAFF.

The V gene is TRBV9, the J gene TRBJ1-5; D gene uncertain. Germline V CDR1 and CDR2: SGDLS, YYNGEE. The ends were cut back, 0 bases at V and 5 bases at J, with 12 bases in the middle. CDR3 size: 15 residues. The CDR3: CASSVVRTIYQPQHF. CDR3 coding DNA: TGTGCCAGCAGCGTAGTAAGGACCATCTATCAGCCCCAGCATTTT.

This sequence joins TRBV19 and TRBJ1-2; no clear D gene. Germline V CDR1 and CDR2: LNHDA, SQIVND (reference sequence). The CDR3 runs to 15 residues. The ends were cut back, 0 bases at V and 5 bases at J, with 13 bases in the middle. CDR3 protein: CASSIDLTRFYGYTF. DNA of the CDR3: TGTGCCAGTAGTATAGATCTGACCAGGTTTTATGGCTACACCTTC.

The chain has TRBV6-5 and TRBJ1-6; D is uncertain. This CDR3 comprises 13 residues. Looked up from germline, CDR1 is MNHEY and CDR2 is SVGAGI. V gave up 2 bases and J gave up 10 bases, with 9 bases separating them. The CDR3 DNA reads TGTGCCAGCAGTTACAGCGTTGGCTCACCCCTCCACTTT. Amino acid sequence: CASSYSVGSPLHF.

The chain carries TRBV15 and TRBJ2-7; D possibly corresponds to TRBD1 (5 bases). Deletions cut 1 base from V and 1 base from J, with 11 bases between. The CDR3 runs to 15 residues. The germline gives CDR1 LNHNV, CDR2 YYDKDF (reference sequence). The CDR3 bases are TGTGCCACCAGCAGAGGGTCAGACAGTTCCTACGAGCAGTACTTC. As protein: CATSRGSDSSYEQYF.